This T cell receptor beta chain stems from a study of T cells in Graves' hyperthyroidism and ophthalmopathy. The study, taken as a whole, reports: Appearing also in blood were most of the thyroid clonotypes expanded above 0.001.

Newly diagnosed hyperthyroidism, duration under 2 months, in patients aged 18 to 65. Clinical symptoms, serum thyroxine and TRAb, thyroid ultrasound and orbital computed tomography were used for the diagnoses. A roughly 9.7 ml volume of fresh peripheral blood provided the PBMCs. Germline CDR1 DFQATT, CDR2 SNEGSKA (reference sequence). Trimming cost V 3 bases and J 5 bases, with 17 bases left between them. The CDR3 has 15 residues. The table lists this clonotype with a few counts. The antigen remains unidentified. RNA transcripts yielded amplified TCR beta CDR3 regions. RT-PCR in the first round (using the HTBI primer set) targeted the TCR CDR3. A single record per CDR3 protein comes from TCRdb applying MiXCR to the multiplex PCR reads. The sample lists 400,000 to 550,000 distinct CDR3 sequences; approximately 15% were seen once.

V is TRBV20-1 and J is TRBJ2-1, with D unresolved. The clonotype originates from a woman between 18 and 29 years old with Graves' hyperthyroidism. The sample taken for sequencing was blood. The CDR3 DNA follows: TGCAGTGCTAGTCTTGCCGTTCGGGTCAACAATGAGCAGTTCTTC. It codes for CSASLAVRVNNEQFF.